Below, 8 T cell receptor beta chains from the same sample are listed, as sequenced in a study of T cell repertoires in ileal Crohn's disease. Libraries were prepared by immunoSEQ multiplex PCR; TCRdb keeps only in-frame clonotypes and omits some of them. The sample contains about 8,300 clones, roughly four fifths of which appear only once. The sample comprised ileal tissue. These receptors originate from an adult with Crohn's disease.

The V and J genes are TRBV4-1 and TRBJ1-5, with D possibly TRBD1 on 5 matching bases. From germline, CDR1 is MGHRA and CDR2 YSYEKL. This CDR3 region has 13 residues. The ends were cut back, 3 bases at V and 7 bases at J, with 10 bases in the middle. In DNA, the CDR3 is TGCGCCAGCAGCCACCAGGGATGGCAGCCCCAGCATTTT. Its translation is CASSHQGWQPQHF.

The chain has TRBV29-1 and TRBJ2-5; 10 bases align to TRBD2. With 4 bases clipped from V and 10 bases from J, the junction kept 6 bases outside the gene matches. The CDR3 extends over 12 amino acids. Germline CDR1 and CDR2: SQVTM and ANQGSEA. CDR3: CSVALAGVNQYF. CDR3 in DNA: TGCAGCGTTGCGCTAGCGGGGGTGAACCAGTACTTC.

The chain has TRBV6-5 and TRBJ1-4; 7 nucleotides line up with TRBD1. Trimming removed 0 bases from V and 8 bases from J; junction bases left unmatched: 6. The CDR3 consists of 15 residues. Per the germline V gene, CDR1 is MNHEY and CDR2 is SVGAGI. CDR3 DNA sequence: TGTGCCAGCAGTTACTCCACAGGGGCGAGGGAAAAACTGTTTTTT. Protein sequence: CASSYSTGAREKLFF.

The J gene is TRBJ2-3, the V gene TRBV18; the match to TRBD1 covers 8 bases. This CDR3 is 14 amino acids long. CDR1 and CDR2 (germline): KGHSH, LQKENI. J was trimmed by 2 bases and V by 6 bases; bases with no gene match: 4. CDR3 residues: CASSRQGTTDTQYF. The CDR3 bases are TGTGCCAGCTCGCGACAGGGGACCACAGATACGCAGTATTTT.

J is TRBJ1-1 and V is TRBV30; D is unresolved. The CDR3 sequence is 14 residues long. Germline V gene sequence: CDR1 GTSNPN, CDR2 SVGIG (reference sequence). V was trimmed by 4 bases and J by 0 bases, leaving 12 bases between them. Written as DNA, the CDR3 is TGTGCCTGGACTCCAGCGGGGATGAACACTGAAGCTTTCTTT. It codes for CAWTPAGMNTEAFF.

CDR3 sequence reads: CASSPGVVMPEAFF. CDR3 nucleotide sequence: TGTGCCAGCAGTCCGGGGGTCGTGATGCCTGAAGCTTTCTTT. The chain is built from TRBV6-1 and TRBJ1-1, with D possibly TRBD1 on 5 matching bases. The CDR3 has 14 residues. Germline CDR1 and CDR2: MNHNS and SASEGT. V was pared by 5 bases and J by 6 bases, with 16 bases between.

This clone was seen a few times. The rearrangement links TRBV27 to TRBJ1-6; D call uncertain. Trimming stripped 7 bases from V and 0 bases from J, with 10 bases between. In germline, CDR1 is MNHEY, CDR2 SMNVEV (reference sequence). The CDR3 consists of 15 residues. The CDR3 region has the DNA TGTGCCAGCAAGTCCTCTAGCTCCTATAATTCACCCCTCCACTTT. Protein: CASKSSSSYNSPLHF.

The chain links TRBV5-4 to TRBJ2-3; D is perhaps TRBD2 (7 bases). There are 17 residues in the CDR3. Trimming left V 5 bases short and J 1 base short, with 20 bases between. Germline CDR1 is SGHNT and CDR2 is YYREEE (reference sequence). CDR3 nucleotide sequence: TGTGCCAGCAGTGACCTTGGGGGGGGGCTTGGCACAGATACGCAGTATTTT. Protein product: CASSDLGGGLGTDTQYF.